Each of the 30 T cell receptor beta chains below was sequenced from the same sample in a study of PD-L1 blockade in urothelial cancer. The protocol was immunoSEQ multiplex PCR, while the TCRdb copy is restricted to in-frame clones and leaves out a portion. The sample holds under 40,000 clones, more than 80% seen once. The sample consisted of PBMCs, taken around atezolizumab (anti-PD-L1) treatment. The receptors were sampled from a man between 65 and 85 years old with urothelial cancer.

The chain recombines TRBV29-1 with TRBJ1-3; a weak D match, TRBD1 (6 bases). Between the trimmed V and J ends, which lost 0 bases and 5 bases, there was a span of 11 bases. Germline V gene sequence: CDR1 SQVTM, CDR2 ANQGSEA. This CDR3 is 14 amino acids long. In DNA, the CDR3 is TGCAGCGTTGAAGATCTTCAGGGGAGAAACACCATATATTTT. Translated: CSVEDLQGRNTIYF.

This clone was found a few times. This same CDR3 is encoded by further DNA sequences in the sample. This chain joins TRBV29-1 and TRBJ2-3; 7 bases line up with TRBD2. Germline CDR1 and CDR2: SQVTM and ANQGSEA. This CDR3 has 13 amino acids. The junction had 4 bases not matched to a gene; V was cut back by 3 bases and J by 4 bases. The CDR3 here is CSVEGGSADTQYF. In DNA form, the CDR3 reads TGCAGCGTTGAGGGCGGGAGCGCAGATACGCAGTATTTT.

The gene calls are TRBV9 and TRBJ2-3, with 8 nucleotides matching TRBD2. The germline CDR1 and CDR2 sequences are SGDLS and YYNGEE. The CDR3 contains 17 residues. The trim removed 3 bases at V and 2 bases at J, leaving 11 bases unmatched. This CDR3 is CASSAFTSGALTDTQYF. The CDR3 nucleotides read TGTGCCAGCAGCGCCTTTACTAGCGGAGCACTCACAGATACGCAGTATTTT. Full variable domain (remainder filled in from reference TRBV9 and TRBJ2-3): DSGVTQTPKHLITATGQRVTLRCSPRSGDLSVYWYQQSLDQGLQFLIQYYNGEERAKGNILERFSAQQFPDLHSELNLSSLELGDSALYFCASSAFTSGALTDTQYFGPGTRLTVL.

The chain recombines TRBV2 with TRBJ1-2, with TRBD1 matching over 7 bases. The CDR3 extends over 16 amino acids. The J segment lost 4 bases and the V segment lost 3 bases, leaving 11 bases of the junction unmatched. Germline CDR1 is SNHLY and CDR2 is FYNNEI. As DNA, the CDR3 is TGTGCCAGCAGTGAGTTAAGGCAGGGGGGAACCTATGGCTACACCTTC. This gives the protein CASSELRQGGTYGYTF.

This chain uses TRBV6-5 with TRBJ2-2; no clear D. Trimming pared 6 bases from V and 4 bases from J, leaving 6 bases between. This CDR3 spans 12 amino acids. Germline lookup yields CDR1 MNHEY and CDR2 SVGAGI. The CDR3 region has the DNA TGTGCCAGCAGGCAACTCACCGGGGAGCTGTTTTTT. The encoded protein is CASRQLTGELFF.

This clone has a single count. The chain carries TRBV4-2 and TRBJ2-2; TRBD1 aligns across 7 bases. The V and J ends lost 4 bases and 0 bases, in that order; junction bases with no gene match: 8. CDR3 size: 17 residues. Germline V CDR1 and CDR2: LGHNA, YNFKEQ. The CDR3 sequence: CASSPWTGGANTGELFF. DNA for the CDR3: TGTGCCAGCAGCCCGTGGACAGGCGGCGCGAACACCGGGGAGCTGTTTTTT.

The V and J genes are TRBV5-1 and TRBJ2-7; 7 bases align to TRBD2. CDR1 and CDR2 (germline): SGHRS, YFSETQ. The ends lost 2 bases at V and 0 bases at J; junction bases unmatched: 5. The CDR3 extends over 15 amino acids. CDR3 residues: CASSLGGSPSYEQYF. Here the CDR3 DNA reads TGCGCCAGCAGCTTAGGCGGGAGCCCCTCCTACGAGCAGTACTTC.

The chain couples TRBV10-3 to TRBJ2-4; D perhaps matches TRBD2 (6 bases). The CDR3 is 17 amino acids. V gave up 2 bases and J gave up 8 bases, with 22 bases separating them. Germline CDR1 reads ENHRY; CDR2 reads SYGVKD. DNA for the CDR3: TGTGCCATCAGTGAGGAGGGAATCCGACCGTGGGGGGACATTCAGTACTTC. It is translated as CAISEEGIRPWGDIQYF.

V usage is TRBV5-4 and J usage is TRBJ1-1, with 7 nucleotides matching TRBD1. The CDR3 loop spans 14 amino acids. J was trimmed by 4 bases and V by 1 base; bases with no gene match: 4. The V gene's germline CDR1 is SGHNT and CDR2 YYREEE (reference sequence). Written as DNA, the CDR3 is TGTGCCAGCAGCTTGACAGGGGAAGGCACTGAAGCTTTCTTT. This encodes CASSLTGEGTEAFF. Full variable domain (missing parts from reference TRBV5-4 and TRBJ1-1): ETGVTQSPTHLIKTRGQQVTLRCSSQSGHNTVSWYQQALGQGPQFIFQYYREEENGRGNFPPRFSGLQFPNYSSELNVNALELDDSALYLCASSLTGEGTEAFFGQGTRLTVV.

The V gene is TRBV10-3, the J gene TRBJ1-3; weak D call: TRBD1 (6 bases). This CDR3 contains 16 residues. CDR1 is ENHRY and CDR2 is SYGVKD in the germline V gene. V gave up 0 bases and J gave up 0 bases, with 9 bases separating them. The CDR3 is CAISESGGPSGNTIYF. The CDR3 nucleotides are TGTGCCATCAGTGAGTCAGGGGGTCCCTCTGGAAACACCATATATTTT.

V and J are TRBV27 and TRBJ2-6, with 10 bases lining up with TRBD1. The CDR3 loop spans 18 amino acids. V lost 3 bases, J lost 2 bases, and 7 bases stayed unmatched. Germline loops: CDR1 MNHEY, CDR2 SMNVEV (reference sequence). CDR3 sequence (DNA): TGTGCCAGCAGTTTTAAGGGACAGGGGTTGACTGGGGCCAACGTCCTGACTTTC. Amino acids: CASSFKGQGLTGANVLTF. The whole variable domain, filled in from reference TRBV27 and TRBJ2-6, reads EAQVTQNPRYLITVTGKKLTVTCSQNMNHEYMSWYRQDPGLGLRQIYYSMNVEVTDKGDVPEGYKVSRKEKRNFPLILESPSPNQTSLYFCASSFKGQGLTGANVLTFGAGSRLTVL.

The chain recombines TRBV2 with TRBJ2-7, with 7 bases that match TRBD1. Germline V CDR1 and CDR2: SNHLY, FYNNEI. The V gene end was trimmed by 8 bases and the J gene end by 3 bases; junction bases not matched to a gene: 4. CDR3 length: 12 amino acids. The DNA for the CDR3 is TGTGCCAGCCTAGACAGGGTCTACGAGCAGTACTTC. Translating it yields CASLDRVYEQYF. The variable domain in full, completed from reference TRBV2 and TRBJ2-7, reads EPEVTQTPSHQVTQMGQEVILRCVPISNHLYFYWYRQILGQKVEFLVSFYNNEISEKSEIFDDQFSVERPDGSNFTLKIRSTKLEDSAMYFCASLDRVYEQYFGPGTRLTVT.

The chain joins TRBV7-2 to TRBJ2-5, with 16 nucleotides matching TRBD2. The CDR3 consists of 16 residues. V lost 5 bases, J lost 5 bases, and 5 bases stayed unmatched. Germline V gene lookup returns CDR1 SGHTA and CDR2 FQGNSA. The CDR3 DNA reads as TGTGCCAGCAGCCTGGGACTAGCGGGAGGGGAGGAGACCCAGTACTTC. It encodes CASSLGLAGGEETQYF.

The chain employs TRBV7-6 and TRBJ2-3; TRBD2 aligns across 11 bases. Per the germline V gene, CDR1 is SGHVS and CDR2 is FNYEAQ. This CDR3 spans 16 amino acids. Unmatched junction bases numbered 8, after V lost 6 bases and J lost 3 bases. The CDR3 loop reads CASRQTGTSGTDTQYF. CDR3 in DNA: TGTGCCAGCAGACAGACCGGGACTAGCGGTACAGATACGCAGTATTTT. The entire variable domain, with the rest obtained from reference TRBV7-6 and TRBJ2-3, is as follows: GAGVSQSPRYKVTKRGQDVALRCDPISGHVSLYWYRQALGQGPEFLTYFNYEAQQDKSGLPNDRFSAERPEGSISTLTIQRTEQRDSAMYRCASRQTGTSGTDTQYFGPGTRLTVL.

The chain joins TRBV7-6 to TRBJ2-7; D is unresolved. CDR1 SGHVS and CDR2 FNYEAQ come from the germline V gene. CDR3 length equals 15 residues. V gave up 1 base and J gave up 2 bases, with 12 bases separating them. The CDR3 loop reads CASSLGTVTTYEQYF. CDR3 in DNA: TGTGCCAGCAGCTTAGGCACAGTAACCACCTACGAGCAGTACTTC.

V usage is TRBV14 and J usage is TRBJ2-7, with 12 bases matching TRBD2. This CDR3 is 19 amino acids long. From germline, CDR1 is SGHDN and CDR2 FVKESK. The V gene end was trimmed by 4 bases and the J gene end by 5 bases; junction bases not matched to a gene: 18. The CDR3 here is CASSLTSGRGPRARNEQYF. CDR3 sequence (DNA): TGTGCCAGCAGCCTGACTAGCGGGAGAGGCCCCCGGGCCCGAAACGAGCAGTACTTC.

The genes are TRBV7-3 and TRBJ2-5; 9 bases match TRBD1. The CDR3 runs to 15 residues. CDR1 is SGHTA and CDR2 is FQGTGA in the germline V gene. Trimming removed 3 bases from V and 4 bases from J; junction bases left unmatched: 6. Written as DNA, the CDR3 is TGTGCCAGCAGCTTTACAGGGGGCAACGGAGAGACCCAGTACTTC. Amino acid sequence: CASSFTGGNGETQYF.

This clone was detected only once. The V gene is TRBV30, the J gene TRBJ2-3; possibly TRBD2 for D (7 bases). V lost 4 bases, J lost 1 base, and 21 bases lay in between. The CDR3 extends over 17 amino acids. Germline V gene data show CDR1 as GTSNPN and CDR2 as SVGIG (reference sequence). CDR3 residues: CAWKRAGAQGRTDTQYF. The CDR3, as DNA: TGTGCCTGGAAACGGGCGGGAGCACAGGGACGCACAGATACGCAGTATTTT. The full variable domain, in which reference TRBV30 and TRBJ2-3 provide the parts outside the CDR3, is SQTIHQWPATLVQPVGSPLSLECTVEGTSNPNLYWYRQAAGRGLQLLFYSVGIGQISSEVPQNLSASRPQDRQFILSSKKLLLSDSGFYLCAWKRAGAQGRTDTQYFGPGTRLTVL.

The chain is built from TRBV19 and TRBJ1-4, with D possibly TRBD1 on 6 matching bases. Germline CDR1 is LNHDA and CDR2 is SQIVND (reference sequence). The CDR3 covers 15 residues. V was pared by 3 bases and J by 8 bases, with 16 bases between. This CDR3 is CASSMPGHPREKLFF. In nucleotides, the CDR3 is TGTGCCAGTAGTATGCCGGGACACCCGCGGGAAAAACTGTTTTTT. The variable domain in full, completed from reference TRBV19 and TRBJ1-4, reads DGGITQSPKYLFRKEGQNVTLSCEQNLNHDAMYWYRQDPGQGLRLIYYSQIVNDFQKGDIAEGYSVSREKKESFPLTVTSAQKNPTAFYLCASSMPGHPREKLFFGSGTQLSVL.

This chain joins TRBV19 and TRBJ2-7, with 10 bases that match TRBD1. The trim removed 6 bases at V and 3 bases at J, leaving 8 bases unmatched. The CDR3 contains 15 residues. Germline V gene sequence: CDR1 LNHDA, CDR2 SQIVND (reference sequence). CDR3 in DNA: TGTGCCAGTAGCAAACCGGGACAGGGGATCTACGAGCAGTACTTC. Its translation is CASSKPGQGIYEQYF. Combining the CDR3 with reference TRBV19 and TRBJ2-7 gives the whole variable domain DGGITQSPKYLFRKEGQNVTLSCEQNLNHDAMYWYRQDPGQGLRLIYYSQIVNDFQKGDIAEGYSVSREKKESFPLTVTSAQKNPTAFYLCASSKPGQGIYEQYFGPGTRLTVT.

The rearrangement links TRBV7-9 to TRBJ1-4, with TRBD1 matching 11 bases. CDR1 and CDR2 (germline): SEHNR, FQNEAQ (reference sequence). V shed 5 bases and J 4 bases; nucleotides not matched to a gene: 6. The CDR3 runs to 16 residues. In DNA, the CDR3 is TGTGCCAGCAGCCTCGGGGACAGGGGGAATAATGAAAAACTGTTTTTT. Translated: CASSLGDRGNNEKLFF.

This clone has only a few counts. The J gene is TRBJ1-4, the V gene TRBV14, with D unresolved. Germline-derived CDR1 and CDR2 are SGHDN and FVKESK. Trimming pared 3 bases from V and 8 bases from J, leaving 13 bases between. This CDR3 has 14 residues. Here the CDR3 DNA reads TGTGCCAGCAGCCACGGGATCCTGGAAGAAAAACTGTTTTTT. Protein: CASSHGILEEKLFF.

The V and J genes are TRBV2 and TRBJ2-1; maybe TRBD2 (7 bases). CDR3 length equals 16 residues. The germline gives CDR1 SNHLY, CDR2 FYNNEI. The V end was cut by 0 bases, the J end by 6 bases, with 15 bases between. The chain's CDR3 is CASSEAGGRGANEQFF. In DNA form, the CDR3 reads TGTGCCAGCAGTGAAGCGGGGGGGAGGGGGGCCAATGAGCAGTTCTTC.

V gene TRBV29-1 combines with J gene TRBJ2-3, with D possibly being TRBD2 (6 bases). Trimming left V 5 bases short and J 4 bases short, with 10 bases between. The germline gives CDR1 SQVTM, CDR2 ANQGSEA. This CDR3 comprises 12 residues. CDR3 coding DNA: TGCAGCGTTCGGAGGGAGGCAGATACGCAGTATTTT. It codes for CSVRREADTQYF.

The chain couples TRBV28 to TRBJ2-2; TRBD2 agrees at 7 bases. The V gene end was trimmed by 3 bases and the J gene end by 2 bases; junction bases not matched to a gene: 6. The germline gives CDR1 MDHEN, CDR2 SYDVKM. CDR3 size: 16 residues. The CDR3 reads CASSFEAGVNTGELFF. The CDR3 DNA sequence: TGTGCCAGCAGTTTCGAGGCGGGAGTTAACACCGGGGAGCTGTTTTTT.

The V and J genes are TRBV6-5 and TRBJ1-5; D remains unclear. The CDR3 covers 15 residues. From germline, CDR1 is MNHEY and CDR2 SVGAGI. V was clipped by 2 bases and J by 2 bases, with 10 bases between them. CDR3 protein: CASSYPSGRNQPQHF. The CDR3 coding sequence is TGTGCCAGCAGTTACCCCTCGGGTCGCAATCAGCCCCAGCATTTT.

V and J are TRBV27 and TRBJ2-7; 13 nucleotides match TRBD2. CDR1 and CDR2 (germline): MNHEY, SMNVEV (reference sequence). Germline trimming cut 5 bases from V and 9 bases from J; bases unmatched to any gene: 4. The length of the CDR3 is 13 residues. CDR3 sequence: CASSGLAGVGQYF. For the CDR3, the DNA is TGTGCCAGCAGTGGACTAGCGGGAGTTGGGCAGTACTTC.

In this sample, this clone turned up a few times. The J gene is TRBJ2-7, the V gene TRBV5-1; TRBD1 agrees at 11 bases. The germline V gene encodes CDR1 SGHRS and CDR2 YFSETQ. The CDR3 is 15 amino acids. The junction had 8 bases not matched to a gene; V was cut back by 3 bases and J by 6 bases. This CDR3 is CASSSSPGTGGEQYF. The CDR3 DNA reads TGCGCCAGCAGCTCTAGTCCGGGGACAGGGGGCGAGCAGTACTTC.

The rearrangement uses TRBV9 and TRBJ2-7; TRBD1 matches at 7 bases. The V gene's germline CDR1 is SGDLS and CDR2 YYNGEE. V lost 4 bases to trimming and J lost 2 bases; unmatched junction nucleotides: 9. The length of the CDR3 is 15 residues. Here the CDR3 reads CASSPTTGATYEQYF. CDR3 DNA: TGTGCCAGCAGCCCTACCACAGGGGCCACCTACGAGCAGTACTTC.

The chain couples TRBV11-2 to TRBJ1-1, with 9 bases fitting TRBD1. The CDR3 spans 13 residues. The germline V gene encodes CDR1 SGHAT and CDR2 FQNNGV. Trimming took 5 bases from V and 11 from J; bases not matched to a gene: 9. This chain's CDR3 is CASSAYRGLEAFF. CDR3 DNA sequence: TGTGCCAGCAGCGCCTACAGGGGGCTAGAGGCTTTCTTT.